The TCR beta chain under discussion was sequenced for a study of T cell repertoires in cytomegalovirus infection. The CDR3 is 14 residues long. In germline, CDR1 is SEHNR, CDR2 FQNEAQ (reference sequence). Trimming took 3 bases from V and 5 from J, leaving 14 bases between them. TCRdb itself ran the reads through MiXCR, one entry per CDR3 protein. The sample records some 940,000 distinct CDR3 sequences, roughly 30% being singletons. Notes on the study in general: HLA-C-restricted CMV clonotypes gave the most frequent clonotype in two of eight donors.

In regard to this clonotype: The target antigen is unknown.

The sequence was collected from a human donor in good health (CMV status not recorded). Some clones in this sample may be carry-over from other donors' samples. The chain is built from TRBV7-9 and TRBJ2-7; no clear D. Sequencing was performed on cultured CD8+ T cells from PBMCs, taken from culture after CMV antigen stimulation. CDR3 DNA sequence: TGTGCCAGCAGCTTTTACAACCCTGTTGACGAGCAGTACTTC. Amino acid sequence: CASSFYNPVDEQYF.